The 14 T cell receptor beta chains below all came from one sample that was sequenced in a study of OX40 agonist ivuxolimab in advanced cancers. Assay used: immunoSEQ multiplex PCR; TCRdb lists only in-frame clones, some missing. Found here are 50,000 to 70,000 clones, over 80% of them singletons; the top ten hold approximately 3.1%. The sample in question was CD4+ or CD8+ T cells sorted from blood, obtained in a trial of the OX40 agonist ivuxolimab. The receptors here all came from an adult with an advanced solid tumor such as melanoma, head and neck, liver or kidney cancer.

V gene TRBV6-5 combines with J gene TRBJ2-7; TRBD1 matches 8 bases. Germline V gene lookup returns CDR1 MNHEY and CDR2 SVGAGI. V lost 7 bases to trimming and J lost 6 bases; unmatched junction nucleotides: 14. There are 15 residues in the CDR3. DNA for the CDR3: TGTGCCAGCACCGAGGGAACTGGACAGGGTGGCGAGCAGTACTTC. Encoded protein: CASTEGTGQGGEQYF.

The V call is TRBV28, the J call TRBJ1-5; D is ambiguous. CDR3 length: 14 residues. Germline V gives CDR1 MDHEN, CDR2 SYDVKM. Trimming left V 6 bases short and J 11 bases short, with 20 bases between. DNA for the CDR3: TGTGCCAGCAGAGTCTCGGTCTCCCAATCAGCCCAGCATTTT. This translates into CASRVSVSQSAQHF. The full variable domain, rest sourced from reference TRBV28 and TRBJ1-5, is DVKVTQSSRYLVKRTGEKVFLECVQDMDHENMFWYRQDPGLGLRLIYFSYDVKMKEKGDIPEGYSVSREKKERFSLILESASTNQTSMYLCASRVSVSQSAQHFGDGTRLSIL.

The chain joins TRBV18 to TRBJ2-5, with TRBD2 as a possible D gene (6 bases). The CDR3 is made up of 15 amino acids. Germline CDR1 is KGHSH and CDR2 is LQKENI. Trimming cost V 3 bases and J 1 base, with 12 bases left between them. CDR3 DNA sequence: TGTGCCAGCTCACCCCAGGAGGGGACCCAAGAGACCCAGTACTTC. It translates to CASSPQEGTQETQYF.

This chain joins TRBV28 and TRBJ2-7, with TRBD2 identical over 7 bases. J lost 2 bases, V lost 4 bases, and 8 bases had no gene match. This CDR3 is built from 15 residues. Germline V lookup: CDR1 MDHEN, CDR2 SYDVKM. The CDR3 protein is CASSSGGMSAYEQYF. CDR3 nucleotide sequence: TGTGCCAGCAGTTCGGGGGGAATGAGCGCCTACGAGCAGTACTTC.

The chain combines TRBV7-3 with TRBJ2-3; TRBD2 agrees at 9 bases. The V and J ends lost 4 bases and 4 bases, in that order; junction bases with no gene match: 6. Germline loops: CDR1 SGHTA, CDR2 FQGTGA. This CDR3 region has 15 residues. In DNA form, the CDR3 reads TGTGCCAGCAGCTACCGGCGGGGGGGCCCAGATACGCAGTATTTT. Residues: CASSYRRGGPDTQYF.

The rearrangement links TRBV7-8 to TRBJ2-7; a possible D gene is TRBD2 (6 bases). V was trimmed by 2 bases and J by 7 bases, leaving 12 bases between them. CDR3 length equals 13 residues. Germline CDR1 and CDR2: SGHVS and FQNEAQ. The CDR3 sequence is CASSLPLGREQYF. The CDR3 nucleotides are TGTGCCAGCAGCTTACCCTTAGGGAGGGAGCAGTACTTC.

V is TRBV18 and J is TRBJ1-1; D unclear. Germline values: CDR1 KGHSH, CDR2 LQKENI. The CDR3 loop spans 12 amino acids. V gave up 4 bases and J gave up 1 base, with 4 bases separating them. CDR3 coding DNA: TGTGCCAGCTCACTCCCGAACACTGAAGCTTTCTTT. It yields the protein CASSLPNTEAFF.

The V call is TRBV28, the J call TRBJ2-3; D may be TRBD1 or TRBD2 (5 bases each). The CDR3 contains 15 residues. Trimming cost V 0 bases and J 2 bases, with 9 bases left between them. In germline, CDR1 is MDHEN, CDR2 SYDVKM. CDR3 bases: TGTGCCAGCAGTTTATGGAGAGGGGTCACAGATACGCAGTATTTT. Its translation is CASSLWRGVTDTQYF.

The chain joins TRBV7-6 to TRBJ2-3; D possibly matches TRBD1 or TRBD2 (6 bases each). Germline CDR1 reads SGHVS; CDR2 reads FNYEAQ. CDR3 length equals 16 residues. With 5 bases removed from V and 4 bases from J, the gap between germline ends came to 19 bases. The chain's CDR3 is CASSPGDSGVADTQYF. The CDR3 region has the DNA TGTGCCAGCAGCCCCGGGGACTCAGGGGTGGCAGATACGCAGTATTTT.

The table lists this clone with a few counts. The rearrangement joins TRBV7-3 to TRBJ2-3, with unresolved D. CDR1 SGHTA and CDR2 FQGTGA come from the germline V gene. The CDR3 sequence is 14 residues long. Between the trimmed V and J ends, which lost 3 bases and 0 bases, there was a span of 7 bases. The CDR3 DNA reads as TGTGCCAGCAGCTTGGCGGTGAGCACAGATACGCAGTATTTT. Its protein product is CASSLAVSTDTQYF.

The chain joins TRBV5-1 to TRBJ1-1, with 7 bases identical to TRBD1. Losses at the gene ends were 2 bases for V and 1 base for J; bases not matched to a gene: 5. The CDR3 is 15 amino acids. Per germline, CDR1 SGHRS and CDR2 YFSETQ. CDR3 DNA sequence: TGCGCCAGCAGCTTTTTAGGGGGCGGGAACACTGAAGCTTTCTTT. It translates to CASSFLGGGNTEAFF.

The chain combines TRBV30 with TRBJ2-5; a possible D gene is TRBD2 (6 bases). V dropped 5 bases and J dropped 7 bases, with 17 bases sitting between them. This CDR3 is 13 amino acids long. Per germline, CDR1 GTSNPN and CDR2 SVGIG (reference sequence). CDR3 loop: CAWESWEAGTQYF. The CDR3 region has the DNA TGTGCCTGGGAATCCTGGGAGGCAGGGACCCAGTACTTC.

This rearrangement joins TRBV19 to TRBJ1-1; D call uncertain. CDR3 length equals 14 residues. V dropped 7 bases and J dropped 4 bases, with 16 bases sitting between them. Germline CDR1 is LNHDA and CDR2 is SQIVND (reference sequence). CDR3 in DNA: TGTGCCAGTACCTCCTCCCCCGGTAGCACTGAAGCTTTCTTT. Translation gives CASTSSPGSTEAFF.

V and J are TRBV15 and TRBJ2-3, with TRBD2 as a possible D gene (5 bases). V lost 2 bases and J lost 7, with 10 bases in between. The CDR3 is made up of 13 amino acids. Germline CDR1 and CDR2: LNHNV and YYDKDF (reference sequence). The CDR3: CATSRPSGNTQYF. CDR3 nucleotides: TGTGCCACCAGCAGACCCTCGGGAAATACGCAGTATTTT.